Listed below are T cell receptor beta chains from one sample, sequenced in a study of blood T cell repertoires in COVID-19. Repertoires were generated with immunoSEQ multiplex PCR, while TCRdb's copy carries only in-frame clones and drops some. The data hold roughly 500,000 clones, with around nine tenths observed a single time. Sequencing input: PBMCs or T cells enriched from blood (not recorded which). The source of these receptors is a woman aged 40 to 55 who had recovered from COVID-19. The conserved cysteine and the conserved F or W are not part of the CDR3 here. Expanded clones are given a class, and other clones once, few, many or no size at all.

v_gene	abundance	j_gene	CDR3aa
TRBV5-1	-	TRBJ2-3	ASSIRTSGVSTDTQY
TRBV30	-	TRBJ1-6	AWIKRDSNSPLH
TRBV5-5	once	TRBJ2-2	ASSFPESSDGGELF
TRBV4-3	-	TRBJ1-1	ASSPEGRGLAF
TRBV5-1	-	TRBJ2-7	ASSLAPSLDRDLYEQY
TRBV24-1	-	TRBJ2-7	ATSDSPGTSGSYEQY
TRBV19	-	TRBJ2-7	ASSLGLAGTYEQY
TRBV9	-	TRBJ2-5	ASSVATGGRETQY
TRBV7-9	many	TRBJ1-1	ASSDTNQGTGGGAF
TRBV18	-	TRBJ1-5	ASSPAGNSNQPQH
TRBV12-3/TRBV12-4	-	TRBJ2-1	ASRRIDSEQF
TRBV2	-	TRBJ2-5	ASSFGLQETQY
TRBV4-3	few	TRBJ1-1	ASSQDGEMNTEAF
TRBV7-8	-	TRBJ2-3	ASSFGGGRWTSSTDTQY
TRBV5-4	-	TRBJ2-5	ASSLGSGGGHQETQY
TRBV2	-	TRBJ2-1	ADLKGGNNNEQF
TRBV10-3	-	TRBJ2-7	AITRLAGGSYEQY
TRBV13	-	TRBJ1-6	ASSPVSGLGADSPLH
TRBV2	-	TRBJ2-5	ASTTSGLRETQY
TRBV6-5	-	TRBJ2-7	ASFPSYEQY
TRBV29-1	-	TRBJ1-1	SVGPGLNTEAF
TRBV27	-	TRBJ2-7	ASSFGQGANEQY
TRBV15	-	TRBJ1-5	ATSLGTGDNQPQH
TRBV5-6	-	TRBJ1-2	ASSTMTGLGYT
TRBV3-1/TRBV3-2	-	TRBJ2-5	ASSPGQGLRTQETQY
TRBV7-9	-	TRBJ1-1	ASSPDLLNTEAF
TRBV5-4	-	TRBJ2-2	ASSSLPRYAPPNTGELF
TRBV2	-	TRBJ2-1	ASRGLAPYNEQF
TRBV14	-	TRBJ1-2	ASSQDPGFGNYGYT
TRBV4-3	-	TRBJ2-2	ASSQELLAPLNTGELF
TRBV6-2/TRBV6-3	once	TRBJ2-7	ASSSLSGRSYEQY
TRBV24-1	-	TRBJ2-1	ATSDPRGLAGADEQF
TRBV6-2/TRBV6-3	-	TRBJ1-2	ASSTRTGGYGYT
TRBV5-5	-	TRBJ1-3	ASTGLGSFSGNTIY
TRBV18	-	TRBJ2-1	ASSPGGHDEQF
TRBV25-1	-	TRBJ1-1	ASSAGANTEAF
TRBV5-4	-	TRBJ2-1	ASSLRRSGRIDEQF
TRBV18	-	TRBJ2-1	ASSPPREAKDRGERSGTYNEQF
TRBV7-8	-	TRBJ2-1	ASSIPSGTYHNEQF
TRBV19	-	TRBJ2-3	ASGAREPLGPDTQY
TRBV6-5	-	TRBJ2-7	ASGQGSTYEQY
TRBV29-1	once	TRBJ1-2	SVEDGRGYGYT